Below are 8 T cell receptor beta chains sequenced from a single sample in a study of cytomegalovirus exposure and HLA in healthy donors. The PCR made use of 60 Vbeta and 13 Jbeta primers. Using immunoSEQ multiplex PCR, the repertoire was profiled, and TCRdb retains in-frame clones only, with some absent. Counted here are about 95,000 clones, 75% to 85% occurring once; the ten biggest clones make up approximately 3%. Material for sequencing was PBMCs. These receptors were collected from a man aged 25-45 years in good health and CMV-seropositive.

The V call is TRBV28, the J call TRBJ2-3; 8 positions match TRBD2. Trimming cost V 7 bases and J 6 bases; bases outside gene matches: 12. Germline CDR1 and CDR2: MDHEN and SYDVKM. CDR3 length: 15 amino acids. CDR3 protein: CASTAGLVESDTQYF. DNA of the CDR3: TGTGCCAGCACCGCGGGACTAGTTGAGTCGGATACGCAGTATTTT. The entire variable domain, with the rest obtained from reference TRBV28 and TRBJ2-3, is as follows: DVKVTQSSRYLVKRTGEKVFLECVQDMDHENMFWYRQDPGLGLRLIYFSYDVKMKEKGDIPEGYSVSREKKERFSLILESASTNQTSMYLCASTAGLVESDTQYFGPGTRLTVL.

The chain uses TRBV15 and TRBJ1-1, with a weak D call TRBD1 (5 bases). From germline, CDR1 is LNHNV and CDR2 YYDKDF (reference sequence). With 5 bases removed from V and 2 bases from J, the gap between germline ends came to 18 bases. The CDR3 consists of 16 residues. The CDR3 loop is CATSPQIFRVNTEAFF. CDR3 in DNA: TGTGCCACCAGCCCCCAAATTTTCAGGGTTAACACTGAAGCTTTCTTT.

CDR3: CASSPGTDNSPLHF. For the CDR3, the DNA is TGTGCCAGCAGTCCCGGGACAGATAATTCACCCCTCCACTTT. The rearrangement uses TRBV6-5 and TRBJ1-6; 7 bases are shared with TRBD1. The CDR3 loop spans 14 amino acids. With 5 bases clipped from V and 5 bases from J, the junction kept 3 bases outside the gene matches. Germline V gives CDR1 MNHEY, CDR2 SVGAGI.

The chain carries TRBV5-8 and TRBJ2-1; D gene uncertain. CDR3 length equals 14 residues. The V end lost 1 base, the J end lost 7 bases, and 12 bases lay between the germline ends. Germline V gene lookup returns CDR1 SGHTS and CDR2 YDEGEE. The CDR3 DNA reads as TGTGCCAGCAGCTTGTTTTCGCCGGTTAATGAGCAGTTCTTC. Translated, it gives CASSLFSPVNEQFF. The whole variable domain, remainder taken from reference TRBV5-8 and TRBJ2-1, is EAGVTQSPTHLIKTRGQQATLRCSPISGHTSVYWYQQALGLGLQFLLWYDEGEERNRGNFPPRFSGRQFPNYSSELNVNALELEDSALYLCASSLFSPVNEQFFGPGTRLTVL.

This clone was counted between two and nine times. The chain uses TRBV9 and TRBJ2-1, with 7 nucleotides matching TRBD1. This CDR3 is 14 amino acids long. The trim removed 2 bases at V and 4 bases at J, leaving 3 bases unmatched. Germline CDR1 is SGDLS and CDR2 is YYNGEE. The CDR3 DNA follows: TGTGCCAGCAGCGTCGGGACAGCATACAATGAGCAGTTCTTC. Translation: CASSVGTAYNEQFF.

This clone was observed a few times. The V gene is TRBV6-5, the J gene TRBJ1-1; no definite D call. Germline V lookup: CDR1 MNHEY, CDR2 SVGAGI. V was pared by 0 bases and J by 4 bases, with 9 bases between. This CDR3 region has 14 residues. Here the CDR3 reads CASSYSDGLTEAFF. In DNA, the CDR3 is TGTGCCAGCAGTTACTCGGACGGACTCACTGAAGCTTTCTTT.

The gene calls are TRBV23-1 and TRBJ1-2, with 7 positions matching TRBD1. TRBV23-1 is sorted into the ORF group, with uncertain function. This CDR3 spans 15 amino acids. The V gene end was trimmed by 4 bases and the J gene end by 4 bases; junction bases not matched to a gene: 9. This chain's CDR3 is CASSPRTGLAYGYTF. CDR3 nucleotide sequence: TGCGCCAGCAGTCCGCGGACAGGACTCGCCTATGGCTACACCTTC.

This chain joins TRBV5-6 and TRBJ2-5; 8 nucleotides align to TRBD1. The CDR3 contains 14 residues. Trimming took 4 bases from V and 7 from J; bases not matched to a gene: 9. Per germline, CDR1 SGHDT and CDR2 YYEEEE. DNA of the CDR3: TGTGCCAGCAGCCTGAGGACAGGGCGGGGGACCCAGTACTTC. Its translation: CASSLRTGRGTQYF.